This is a list of T cell receptor beta chains from one sample in a study of CD8+ T cells in alopecia areata. Assay: immunoSEQ multiplex PCR; the TCRdb copy retains only in-frame clones and omits some. The sample includes about 110,000 clones, 55% to 70% of them seen just once. The sample comprised NKG2D-low CD8+ T cells sorted from blood. The receptor source for this set is a human donor with alopecia areata. Each CDR3 is given with its conserved first and last residue. Fields, in order: J gene, D gene, V gene, clone size, CDR3 DNA, CDR3 protein. A D gene is named only where the DNA matches it firmly. For some rows the clone size is stated as once, few or many, or as a class when expanded; others skip it.

J gene: TRBJ2-7; D gene: .; V gene: TRBV29-1; clone size: .; CDR3 DNA: TGCAGCGCCACTGCCCTACAGGATTACTCCTACGAGCAGTACTTC; CDR3 protein: CSATALQDYSYEQYF
J gene: TRBJ2-3; D gene: TRBD1; V gene: TRBV5-1; clone size: few; CDR3 DNA: TGCGCCAGCAGCTTCGGACAGGGTGCAGATACGCAGTATTTT; CDR3 protein: CASSFGQGADTQYF
J gene: TRBJ2-1; D gene: .; V gene: TRBV27; clone size: .; CDR3 DNA: TGTGCCAGCAGTTTGGCTAGGCAGGATGAGCAGTTCTTC; CDR3 protein: CASSLARQDEQFF
J gene: TRBJ2-5; D gene: TRBD2; V gene: TRBV27; clone size: .; CDR3 DNA: TGTGCCAGCAGTCCGGTAGGGGCGGGAGGGACTACCAAAGAGACCCAGTACTTC; CDR3 protein: CASSPVGAGGTTKETQYF
J gene: TRBJ2-3; D gene: TRBD1; V gene: TRBV18; clone size: .; CDR3 DNA: TGTGCCAGCTCCCTCGGGGACAGGGGCTCGGATACGCAGTATTTT; CDR3 protein: CASSLGDRGSDTQYF
J gene: TRBJ1-2; D gene: .; V gene: TRBV7-9; clone size: .; CDR3 DNA: TGTGCCAGCAGCTTGTCGTCCCCCCTTGGCTATGGCTACACCTTC; CDR3 protein: CASSLSSPLGYGYTF
J gene: TRBJ2-3; D gene: .; V gene: TRBV7-9; clone size: .; CDR3 DNA: TGTGCCAGCAGATTTAGGGGTACTAGCACAGATACGCAGTATTTT; CDR3 protein: CASRFRGTSTDTQYF
J gene: TRBJ2-7; D gene: TRBD1; V gene: TRBV28; clone size: .; CDR3 DNA: TGTGCCAGCAGTGAGGGGGCTCCTTACGAGCAGTACTTC; CDR3 protein: CASSEGAPYEQYF
J gene: TRBJ1-2; D gene: .; V gene: TRBV6-5; clone size: .; CDR3 DNA: TGTGCCAGCAGTTACCTGGACAGTGGCTATGGCTACACCTTC; CDR3 protein: CASSYLDSGYGYTF
J gene: TRBJ1-5; D gene: .; V gene: TRBV4-1; clone size: .; CDR3 DNA: TGCGCCAGCAGCCAAGGTACACTCAATAGCAATCAGCCCCAGCATTTT; CDR3 protein: CASSQGTLNSNQPQHF
J gene: TRBJ2-1; D gene: TRBD2; V gene: TRBV27; clone size: .; CDR3 DNA: TGTGCCAGCAGTTTATGGGCGGGAGAGCCCTACAATGAGCAGTTCTTC; CDR3 protein: CASSLWAGEPYNEQFF
J gene: TRBJ2-5; D gene: .; V gene: TRBV5-1; clone size: .; CDR3 DNA: TGCGCCAGCAGCTCTCCCAACAGTTCGCCGGACCGGGAGACCCAGTACTTC; CDR3 protein: CASSSPNSSPDRETQYF
J gene: TRBJ1-4; D gene: .; V gene: TRBV9; clone size: once; CDR3 DNA: TGTGCCAGCAGCGTACACAGGGTGGACGAAAAACTGTTTTTT; CDR3 protein: CASSVHRVDEKLFF
J gene: TRBJ2-6; D gene: .; V gene: TRBV23-1; clone size: .; CDR3 DNA: TGCGCCAGCAGTCAACCTCACCCGACGGAACCCTCTGGGGCCAACGTCCTGACTTTC; CDR3 protein: CASSQPHPTEPSGANVLTF
J gene: TRBJ1-1; D gene: TRBD1; V gene: TRBV11-2; clone size: .; CDR3 DNA: TGTGCCAGCAGCTTATGGACAGGCGACACTGAAGCTTTCTTT; CDR3 protein: CASSLWTGDTEAFF
J gene: TRBJ2-1; D gene: .; V gene: TRBV2; clone size: .; CDR3 DNA: TGTGCCAGTTATACCTCCTACAATGAGCAGTTCTTC; CDR3 protein: CASYTSYNEQFF
J gene: TRBJ2-2; D gene: .; V gene: TRBV6-1; clone size: .; CDR3 DNA: TGTGCCAGTGACTGGGGGACCGGGGAGCTGTTTTTT; CDR3 protein: CASDWGTGELFF
J gene: TRBJ1-2; D gene: .; V gene: TRBV19; clone size: .; CDR3 DNA: TGTGCCAGTAGTATCTGGCCGCCCCGTTCGGGCTACACCTTC; CDR3 protein: CASSIWPPRSGYTF
J gene: TRBJ2-5; D gene: .; V gene: TRBV7-8; clone size: once; CDR3 DNA: TGTGCCAGCAGCAAAGACCCCATTCCGGAGACCCAGTACTTC; CDR3 protein: CASSKDPIPETQYF
J gene: TRBJ2-5; D gene: .; V gene: TRBV6-1; clone size: .; CDR3 DNA: TGTGCCAGCAGTAAAGGGAAAGAGACCCAGTACTTC; CDR3 protein: CASSKGKETQYF
J gene: TRBJ2-3; D gene: .; V gene: TRBV6-4; clone size: few; CDR3 DNA: TGTGCCAGCAGTGAATCCGAGGGATCGGCGGATACGCAGTATTTT; CDR3 protein: CASSESEGSADTQYF
J gene: TRBJ2-2; D gene: .; V gene: TRBV7-9; clone size: .; CDR3 DNA: TGTGCCAGCAGCTCCACAGGGGGAGGGACCGGGGAGCTGTTTTTT; CDR3 protein: CASSSTGGGTGELFF
J gene: TRBJ1-2; D gene: TRBD1; V gene: TRBV7-3; clone size: .; CDR3 DNA: TGTGCCAGCAGCACCCACCGACAGGGGGGCGGCTACACCTTC; CDR3 protein: CASSTHRQGGGYTF
J gene: TRBJ2-1; D gene: TRBD1; V gene: TRBV7-9; clone size: few; CDR3 DNA: TGTGCCAGCAGCGCACGGGACAGGGGAGATGAGCAGTTCTTC; CDR3 protein: CASSARDRGDEQFF
J gene: TRBJ2-7; D gene: TRBD1; V gene: TRBV27; clone size: .; CDR3 DNA: TGTGCCGGATACAGGGGCGACGCCTACGAGCAGTACTTC; CDR3 protein: CAGYRGDAYEQYF
J gene: TRBJ2-4; D gene: .; V gene: TRBV29-1; clone size: few; CDR3 DNA: TGCAGCGTTGTTTTCACAGTCAAAAACATTCAGTACTTC; CDR3 protein: CSVVFTVKNIQYF
J gene: TRBJ2-2; D gene: .; V gene: TRBV15; clone size: .; CDR3 DNA: TGTGCCACCAGCAGAGTGGGCGGGGAGCTGTTTTTT; CDR3 protein: CATSRVGGELFF
J gene: TRBJ1-1; D gene: .; V gene: TRBV27; clone size: .; CDR3 DNA: TGTGCCAGCAGTACTGCACAACGGGGGACTGAAGCTTTCTTT; CDR3 protein: CASSTAQRGTEAFF
J gene: TRBJ2-7; D gene: TRBD1; V gene: TRBV25-1; clone size: few; CDR3 DNA: TGTGCCAGCACGGGGACAGGTTTTTCCTACGAGCAGTACTTC; CDR3 protein: CASTGTGFSYEQYF
J gene: TRBJ2-4; D gene: .; V gene: TRBV27; clone size: .; CDR3 DNA: TGTGCCAGCAGTTTATCACCACCGCCCGGGACCATTCAGTACTTC; CDR3 protein: CASSLSPPPGTIQYF
J gene: TRBJ2-1; D gene: .; V gene: TRBV6-5; clone size: .; CDR3 DNA: TGTGCCAGCTCCAATGACGGGAGTTTCTACAATGAGCAGTTCTTC; CDR3 protein: CASSNDGSFYNEQFF